This T cell receptor beta chain emerged from a study of blood T cell repertoires in COVID-19. About the study: COVID-19 samples, acute and convalescent, were from the United States, Italy and Spain. In each case, the material was cDNA or gDNA derived from T cells, B-cell-depleted T cells, or PBMCs.

The germline V gene has CDR1 MNHEY and CDR2 SMNVEV (reference sequence). V dropped 4 bases and J dropped 0; count of bases not matched to a gene: 4. The CDR3 has 15 amino acids. This clone was seen a few times. Original methodology: Amplification with reference gene primers provided the estimates of nucleated cell counts. Data came from immunoSEQ multiplex PCR; TCRdb stores just in-frame clones and leaves some out. That table gives V, J and clone size, and the DNA gave D and trimming. This sample has some 180,000 clones, with around 83% found just once. The chain has TRBV27 and TRBJ2-7; 9 bases align to TRBD1. The TCR originated in a woman in her 40s in a cohort exposed to, infected with or recovered from COVID-19 (not recorded which). Source material: PBMCs or T cells enriched from blood (not recorded which). CDR3 bases: TGTGCCAGCAGTTCCGACAGGGGGAGCTCCTACGAGCAGTACTTC. Amino acid sequence: CASSSDRGSSYEQYF.